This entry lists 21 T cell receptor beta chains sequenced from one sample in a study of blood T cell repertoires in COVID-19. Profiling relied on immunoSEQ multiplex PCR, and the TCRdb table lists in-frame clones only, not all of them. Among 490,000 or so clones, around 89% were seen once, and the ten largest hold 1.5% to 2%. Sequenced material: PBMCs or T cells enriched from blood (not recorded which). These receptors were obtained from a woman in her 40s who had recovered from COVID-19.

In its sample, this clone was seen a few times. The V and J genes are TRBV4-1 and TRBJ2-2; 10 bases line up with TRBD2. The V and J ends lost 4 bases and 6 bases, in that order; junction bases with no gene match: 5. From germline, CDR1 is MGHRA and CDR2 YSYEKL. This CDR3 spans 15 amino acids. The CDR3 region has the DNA TGCGCCAGCAGCCCCGGGACTAGCGAATCCGGGGAGCTGTTTTTT. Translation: CASSPGTSESGELFF.

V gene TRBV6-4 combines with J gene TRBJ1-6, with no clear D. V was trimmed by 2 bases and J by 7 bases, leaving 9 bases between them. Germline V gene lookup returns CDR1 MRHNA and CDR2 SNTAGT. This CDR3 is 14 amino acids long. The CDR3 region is CASSDMPQNSPLHF. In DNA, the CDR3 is TGTGCCAGCAGTGACATGCCCCAGAATTCACCCCTCCACTTT.

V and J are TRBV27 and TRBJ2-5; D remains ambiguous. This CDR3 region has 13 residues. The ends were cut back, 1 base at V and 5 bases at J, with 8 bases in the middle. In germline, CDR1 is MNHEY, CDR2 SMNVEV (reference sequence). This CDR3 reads CASSLYFAETQYF. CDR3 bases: TGTGCCAGCAGTTTATACTTCGCGGAGACCCAGTACTTC.

The CDR3 sequence is CAISEGGSGSFGEQFF. CDR3 DNA sequence: TGTGCCATCAGTGAGGGTGGTAGCGGGAGTTTTGGTGAGCAGTTCTTC. The chain recombines TRBV10-3 with TRBJ2-1; TRBD2 aligns across 9 bases. The germline V gene encodes CDR1 ENHRY and CDR2 SYGVKD. The CDR3 is 16 residues long. Germline trimming cut 2 bases from V and 9 bases from J; bases unmatched to any gene: 11.

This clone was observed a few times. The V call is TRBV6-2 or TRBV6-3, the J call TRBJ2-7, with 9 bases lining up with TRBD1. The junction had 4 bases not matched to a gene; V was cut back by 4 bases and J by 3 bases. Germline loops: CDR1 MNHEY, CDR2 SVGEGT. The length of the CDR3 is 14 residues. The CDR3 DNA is TGTGCCAGCAGTTCTCCGGGACAGGGCTACGAGCAGTACTTC. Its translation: CASSSPGQGYEQYF.

This CDR3 is CASPEPTGLNTYEQYF. The CDR3 nucleotides read TGTGCCAGCCCCGAGCCCACGGGACTCAATACCTACGAGCAGTACTTC. The rearrangement joins TRBV21-1 to TRBJ2-7; the DNA was not compared with TRBD2, the D call given in the table. TRBV21-1 is described as a pseudogene. CDR3 length: 16 amino acids.

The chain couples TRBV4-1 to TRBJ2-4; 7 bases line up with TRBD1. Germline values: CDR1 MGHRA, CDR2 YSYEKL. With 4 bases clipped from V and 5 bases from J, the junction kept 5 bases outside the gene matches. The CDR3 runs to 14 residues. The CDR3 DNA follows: TGCGCCAGCAGCCTATGGGGGACAGAAAACATTCAGTACTTC. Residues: CASSLWGTENIQYF.

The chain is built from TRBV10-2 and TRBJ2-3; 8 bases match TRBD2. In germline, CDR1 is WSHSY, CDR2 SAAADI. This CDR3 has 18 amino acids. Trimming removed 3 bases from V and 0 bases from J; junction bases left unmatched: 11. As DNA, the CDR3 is TGCGCCAGCAGTGACCTACCTTTAGCGGGGACTAGCACAGATACGCAGTATTTT. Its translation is CASSDLPLAGTSTDTQYF.

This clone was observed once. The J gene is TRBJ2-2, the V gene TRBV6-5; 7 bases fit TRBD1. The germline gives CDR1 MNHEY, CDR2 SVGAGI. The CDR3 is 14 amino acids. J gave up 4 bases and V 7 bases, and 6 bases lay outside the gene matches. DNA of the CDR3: TGTGCCAGCAACCCCGACAGGGCCACCGGGGAGCTGTTTTTT. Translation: CASNPDRATGELFF.

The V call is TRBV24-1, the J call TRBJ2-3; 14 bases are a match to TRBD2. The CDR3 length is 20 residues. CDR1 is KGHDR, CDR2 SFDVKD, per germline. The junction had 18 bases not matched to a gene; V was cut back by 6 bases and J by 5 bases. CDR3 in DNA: TGTGCCACCAGTTACGGGACTAGCGGGAGTTCGGGGATGTCCTTAGATACGCAGTATTTT. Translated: CATSYGTSGSSGMSLDTQYF.

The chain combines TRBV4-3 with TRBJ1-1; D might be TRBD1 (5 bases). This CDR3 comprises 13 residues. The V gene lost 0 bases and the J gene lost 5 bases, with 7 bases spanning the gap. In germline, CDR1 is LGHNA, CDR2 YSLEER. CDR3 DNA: TGCGCCAGCAGCCAAGAGGGACTAACTGAAGCTTTCTTT. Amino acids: CASSQEGLTEAFF.

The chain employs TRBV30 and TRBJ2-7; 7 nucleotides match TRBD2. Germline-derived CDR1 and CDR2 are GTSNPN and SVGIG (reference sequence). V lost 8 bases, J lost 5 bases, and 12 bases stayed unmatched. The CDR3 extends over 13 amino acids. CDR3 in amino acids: CAHAQGAGDEQYF. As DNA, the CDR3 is TGTGCCCATGCTCAGGGCGCGGGGGACGAGCAGTACTTC.

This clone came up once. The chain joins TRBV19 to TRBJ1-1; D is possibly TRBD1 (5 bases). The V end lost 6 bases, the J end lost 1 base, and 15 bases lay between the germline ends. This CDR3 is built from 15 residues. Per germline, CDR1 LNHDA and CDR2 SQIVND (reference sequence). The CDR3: CASRRQNLENTEAFF. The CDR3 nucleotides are TGTGCCAGTAGAAGACAGAACCTAGAGAACACTGAAGCTTTCTTT.

The CDR3 sequence is CASSPHRVGEAFF. The DNA of the CDR3 is TGTGCCAGCAGTCCTCACAGGGTGGGTGAAGCTTTCTTT. The chain joins TRBV12-3 or TRBV12-4 to TRBJ1-1; possible D gene TRBD1, 6 bases. The length of the CDR3 is 13 residues. The V and J ends lost 5 bases and 7 bases respectively, with 14 bases between them.

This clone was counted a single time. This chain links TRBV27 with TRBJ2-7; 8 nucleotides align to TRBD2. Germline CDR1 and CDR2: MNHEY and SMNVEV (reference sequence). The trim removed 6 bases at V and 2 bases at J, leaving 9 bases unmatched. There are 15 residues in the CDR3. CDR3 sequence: CASRKTSGQAYEQYF. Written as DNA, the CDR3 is TGTGCCAGCAGAAAAACTAGCGGTCAAGCCTACGAGCAGTACTTC.

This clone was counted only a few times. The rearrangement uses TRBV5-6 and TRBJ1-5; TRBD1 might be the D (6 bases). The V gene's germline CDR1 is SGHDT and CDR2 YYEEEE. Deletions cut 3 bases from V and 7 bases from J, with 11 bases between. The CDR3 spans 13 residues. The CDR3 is CASSSQRGQPQHF. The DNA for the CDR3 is TGTGCCAGCAGCTCACAGAGGGGGCAGCCCCAGCATTTT. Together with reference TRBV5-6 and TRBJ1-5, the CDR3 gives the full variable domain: DAGVTQSPTHLIKTRGQQVTLRCSPKSGHDTVSWYQQALGQGPQFIFQYYEEEERQRGNFPDRFSGHQFPNYSSELNVNALLLGDSALYLCASSSQRGQPQHFGDGTRLSIL.

This chain's CDR3 is CASSLAGQVNTEAFF. Written as DNA, the CDR3 is TGTGCCAGCAGCTTAGCGGGACAGGTGAACACTGAAGCTTTCTTT. The chain recombines TRBV7-8 with TRBJ1-1, with 8 bases that match TRBD1. The V gene end was trimmed by 0 bases and the J gene end by 0 bases; junction bases not matched to a gene: 0. This CDR3 spans 15 amino acids. Germline values: CDR1 SGHVS, CDR2 FQNEAQ.

CDR3 sequence (DNA): TGTGCCAGCAGCCCCGGTGGCGTCAGGAACTATGGCTACACCTTC. Translation gives CASSPGGVRNYGYTF. The V gene is TRBV27, the J gene TRBJ1-2; D is unresolved. The CDR3 has 15 residues. Germline lookup yields CDR1 MNHEY and CDR2 SMNVEV (reference sequence). Trimming stripped 6 bases from V and 2 bases from J, with 16 bases between.

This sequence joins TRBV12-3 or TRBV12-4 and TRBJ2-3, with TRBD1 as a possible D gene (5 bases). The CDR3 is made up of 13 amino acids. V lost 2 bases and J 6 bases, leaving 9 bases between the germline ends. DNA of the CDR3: TGTGCCAGCAGTTTAAGGGGCGCGGATACGCAGTATTTT. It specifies CASSLRGADTQYF.

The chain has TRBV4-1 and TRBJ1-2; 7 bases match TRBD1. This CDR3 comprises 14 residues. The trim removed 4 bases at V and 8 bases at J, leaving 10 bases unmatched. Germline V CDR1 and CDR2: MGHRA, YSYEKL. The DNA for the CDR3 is TGCGCCAGCAGCCTCGGGACAGTGGTTGACGGCTACACCTTC. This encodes CASSLGTVVDGYTF.

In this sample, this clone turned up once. The CDR3 nucleotides read TGCAGCGCCGGGGACAGGGTTAATGGCTACACCTTC. Encoded protein: CSAGDRVNGYTF. This chain joins TRBV29-1 and TRBJ1-2; 9 bases are shared with TRBD1. The J segment lost 6 bases and the V segment lost 7 bases, leaving 6 bases of the junction unmatched. The CDR3 has 12 residues. CDR1 SQVTM and CDR2 ANQGSEA come from the germline V gene.